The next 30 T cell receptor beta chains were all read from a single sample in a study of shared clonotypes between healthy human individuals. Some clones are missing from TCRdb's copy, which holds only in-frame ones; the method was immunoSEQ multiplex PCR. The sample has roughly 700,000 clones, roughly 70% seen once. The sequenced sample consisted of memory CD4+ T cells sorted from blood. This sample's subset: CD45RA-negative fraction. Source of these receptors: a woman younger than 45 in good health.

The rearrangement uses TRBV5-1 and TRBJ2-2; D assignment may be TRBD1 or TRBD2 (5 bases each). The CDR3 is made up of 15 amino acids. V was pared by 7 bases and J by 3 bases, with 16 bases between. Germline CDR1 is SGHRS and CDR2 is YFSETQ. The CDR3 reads CASHFSGTHTGELFF. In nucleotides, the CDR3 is TGCGCCAGCCACTTTTCCGGGACCCACACCGGGGAGCTGTTTTTT.

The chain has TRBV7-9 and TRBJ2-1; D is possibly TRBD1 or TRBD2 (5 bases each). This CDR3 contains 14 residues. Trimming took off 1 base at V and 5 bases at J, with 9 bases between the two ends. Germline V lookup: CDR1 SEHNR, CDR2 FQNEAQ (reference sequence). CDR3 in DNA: TGTGCCAGCAGCTTAGTAGGGACCAACAATGAGCAGTTCTTC. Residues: CASSLVGTNNEQFF.

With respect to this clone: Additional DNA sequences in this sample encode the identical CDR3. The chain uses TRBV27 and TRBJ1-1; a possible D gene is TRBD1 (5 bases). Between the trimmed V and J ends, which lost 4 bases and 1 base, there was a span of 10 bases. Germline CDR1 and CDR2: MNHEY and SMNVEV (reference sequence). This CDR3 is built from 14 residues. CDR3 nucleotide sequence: TGTGCCAGCAGTTCGTTGAGGGGGAACACTGAAGCTTTCTTT. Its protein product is CASSSLRGNTEAFF.

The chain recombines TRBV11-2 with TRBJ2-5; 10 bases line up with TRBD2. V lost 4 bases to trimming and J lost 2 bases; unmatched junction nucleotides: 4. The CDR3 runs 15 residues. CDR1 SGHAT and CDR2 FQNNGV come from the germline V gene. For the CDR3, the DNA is TGTGCCAGCAGCTATAGCGGGAGGAGACAAGAGACCCAGTACTTC. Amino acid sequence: CASSYSGRRQETQYF.

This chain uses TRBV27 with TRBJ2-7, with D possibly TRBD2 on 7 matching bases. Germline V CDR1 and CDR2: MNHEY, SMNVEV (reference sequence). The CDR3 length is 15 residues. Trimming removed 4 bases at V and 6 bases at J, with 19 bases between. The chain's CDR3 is CASSSRGEGRGEQYF. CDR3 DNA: TGTGCCAGCAGTTCAAGGGGGGAGGGCCGCGGCGAGCAGTACTTC.

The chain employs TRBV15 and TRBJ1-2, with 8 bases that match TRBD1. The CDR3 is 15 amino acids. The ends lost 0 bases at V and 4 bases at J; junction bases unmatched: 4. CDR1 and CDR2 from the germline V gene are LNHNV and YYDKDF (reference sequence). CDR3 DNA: TGTGCCACCAGCAGAGACGACAGGGGATCCTATGGCTACACCTTC. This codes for CATSRDDRGSYGYTF.

The CDR3 coding sequence is TGTGCCAGCAGACCCGCGAACACCGGGGAGCTGTTTTTT. It is translated as CASRPANTGELFF. The chain couples TRBV28 to TRBJ2-2; D not certain. The CDR3 extends over 13 amino acids. Trimming took 6 bases from V and 0 from J, leaving 5 bases between them. Germline CDR1 MDHEN, CDR2 SYDVKM.

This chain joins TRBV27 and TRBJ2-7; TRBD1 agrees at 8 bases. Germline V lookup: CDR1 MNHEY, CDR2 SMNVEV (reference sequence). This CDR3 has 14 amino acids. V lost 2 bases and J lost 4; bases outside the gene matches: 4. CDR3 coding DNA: TGTGCCAGCAGTTTAAACAGGGGGACGTACGAGCAGTACTTC. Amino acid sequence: CASSLNRGTYEQYF.

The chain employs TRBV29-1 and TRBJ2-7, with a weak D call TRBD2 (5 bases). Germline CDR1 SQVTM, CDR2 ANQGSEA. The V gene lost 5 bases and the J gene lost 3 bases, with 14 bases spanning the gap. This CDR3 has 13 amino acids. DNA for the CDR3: TGCAGCGTTCGCCGAGGGAATGGCTACGAGCAGTACTTC. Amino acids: CSVRRGNGYEQYF.

CDR3 sequence: CASSPQASNQPQHF. DNA for the CDR3: TGTGCCAGCTCACCACAGGCCAGCAATCAGCCCCAGCATTTT. V and J are TRBV18 and TRBJ1-5, with no clear D. Trimming took off 1 base at V and 1 base at J, with 5 bases between the two ends. This CDR3 is 14 amino acids long. CDR1 is KGHSH, CDR2 LQKENI, per germline. The whole variable domain, filled in from reference TRBV18 and TRBJ1-5, reads NAGVMQNPRHLVRRRGQEARLRCSPMKGHSHVYWYRQLPEEGLKFMVYLQKENIIDESGMPKERFSAEFPKEGPSILRIQQVVRGDSAAYFCASSPQASNQPQHFGDGTRLSIL.

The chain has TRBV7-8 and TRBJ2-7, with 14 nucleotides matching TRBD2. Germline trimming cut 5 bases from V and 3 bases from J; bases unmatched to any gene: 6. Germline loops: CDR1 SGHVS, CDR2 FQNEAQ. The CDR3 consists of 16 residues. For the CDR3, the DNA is TGTGCCAGCAGCCAGACTAGCGGGAGGGCGCACTACGAGCAGTACTTC. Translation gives CASSQTSGRAHYEQYF. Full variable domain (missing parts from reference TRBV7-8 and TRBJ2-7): GAGVSQSPRYKVAKRGQDVALRCDPISGHVSLFWYQQALGQGPEFLTYFQNEAQLDKSGLPSDRFFAERPEGSVSTLKIQRTQQEDSAVYLCASSQTSGRAHYEQYFGPGTRLTVT.

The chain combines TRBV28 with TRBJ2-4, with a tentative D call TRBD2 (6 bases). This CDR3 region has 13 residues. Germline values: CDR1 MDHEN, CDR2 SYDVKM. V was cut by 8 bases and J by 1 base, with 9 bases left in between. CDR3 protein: CASGLPAKNIQYF. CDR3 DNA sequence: TGTGCCAGCGGACTACCTGCCAAAAACATTCAGTACTTC.

The CDR3 DNA is TGCACCAGCAGCCAACAGGACACTCTTAATCAGCCCCAGCATTTT. This encodes CTSSQQDTLNQPQHF. The chain joins TRBV1 to TRBJ1-5; the listed D gene, TRBD1, was not tested against the DNA. TRBV1 is annotated as a pseudogene. The CDR3 spans 15 residues.

This CDR3 reads CASSINKGTPRYQPQHF. CDR3 sequence (DNA): TGTGCCAGCAGCATAAATAAGGGGACTCCACGGTATCAGCCCCAGCATTTT. V and J are TRBV21-1 and TRBJ1-5. TRBV21-1 constitutes a pseudogene. This CDR3 region has 17 residues.

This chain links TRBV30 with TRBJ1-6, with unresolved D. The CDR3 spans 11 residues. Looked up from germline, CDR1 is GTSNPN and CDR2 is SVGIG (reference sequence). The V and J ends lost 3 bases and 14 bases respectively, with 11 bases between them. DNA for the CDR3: TGTGCCTGGAGCCATAGCGGGTCCCTCCACTTT. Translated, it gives CAWSHSGSLHF. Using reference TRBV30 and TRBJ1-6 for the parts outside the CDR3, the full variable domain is SQTIHQWPATLVQPVGSPLSLECTVEGTSNPNLYWYRQAAGRGLQLLFYSVGIGQISSEVPQNLSASRPQDRQFILSSKKLLLSDSGFYLCAWSHSGSLHFGNGTRLTVT.

The CDR3 region has the DNA TGTGCCAGCAGTCGCAGCCCCCTAGTTAACGAGCAGTACTTC. It is translated as CASSRSPLVNEQYF. This chain uses TRBV28 with TRBJ2-7; D is ambiguous. This CDR3 comprises 14 residues. Per germline, CDR1 MDHEN and CDR2 SYDVKM. V shed 5 bases and J shed 5 bases, with 16 bases lying between them.

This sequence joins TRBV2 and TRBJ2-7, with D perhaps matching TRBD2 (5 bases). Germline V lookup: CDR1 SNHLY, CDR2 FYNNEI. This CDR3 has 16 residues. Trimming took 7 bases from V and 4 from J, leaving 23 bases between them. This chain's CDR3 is CASNEHPDGKVYEQYF. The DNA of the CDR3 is TGTGCCAGCAACGAACACCCAGACGGGAAAGTATACGAGCAGTACTTC.

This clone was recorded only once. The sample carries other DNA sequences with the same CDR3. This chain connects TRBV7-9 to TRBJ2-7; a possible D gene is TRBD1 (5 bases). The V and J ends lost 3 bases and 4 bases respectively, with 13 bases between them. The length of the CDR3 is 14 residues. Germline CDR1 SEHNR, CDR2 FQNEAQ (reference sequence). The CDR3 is CASSLGQGRYEQYF. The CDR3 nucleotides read TGTGCCAGCAGCTTGGGCCAGGGCAGGTACGAGCAGTACTTC. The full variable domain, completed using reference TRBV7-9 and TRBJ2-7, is DTGVSQNPRHKITKRGQNVTFRCDPISEHNRLYWYRQTLGQGPEFLTYFQNEAQLEKSRLLSDRFSAERPKGSFSTLEIQRTEQGDSAMYLCASSLGQGRYEQYFGPGTRLTVT.

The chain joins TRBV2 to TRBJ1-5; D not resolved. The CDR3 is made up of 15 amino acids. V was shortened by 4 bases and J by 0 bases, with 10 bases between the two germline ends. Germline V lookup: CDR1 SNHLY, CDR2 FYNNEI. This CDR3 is CASSAEKTSNQPQHF. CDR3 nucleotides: TGTGCCAGCAGTGCTGAAAAAACTAGCAATCAGCCCCAGCATTTT.

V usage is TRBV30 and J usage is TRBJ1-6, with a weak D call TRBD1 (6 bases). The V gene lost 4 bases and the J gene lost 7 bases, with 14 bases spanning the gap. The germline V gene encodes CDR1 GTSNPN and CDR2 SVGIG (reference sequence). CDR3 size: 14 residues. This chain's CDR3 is CAWMGAAGNSPLHF. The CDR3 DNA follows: TGTGCCTGGATGGGGGCCGCCGGGAATTCACCCCTCCACTTT.

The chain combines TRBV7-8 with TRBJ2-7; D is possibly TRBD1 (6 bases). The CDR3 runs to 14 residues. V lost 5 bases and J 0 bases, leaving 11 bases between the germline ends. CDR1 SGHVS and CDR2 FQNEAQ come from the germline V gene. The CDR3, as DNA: TGTGCCAGCAGCACGACAGGAAACTCCTACGAGCAGTACTTC. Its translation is CASSTTGNSYEQYF.

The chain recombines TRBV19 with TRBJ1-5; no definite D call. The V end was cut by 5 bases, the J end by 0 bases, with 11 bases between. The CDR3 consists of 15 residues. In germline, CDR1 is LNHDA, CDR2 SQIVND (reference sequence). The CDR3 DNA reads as TGTGCCAGTAGTTTAGTCTCTTATAGCAATCAGCCCCAGCATTTT. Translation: CASSLVSYSNQPQHF. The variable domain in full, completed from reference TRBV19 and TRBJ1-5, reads DGGITQSPKYLFRKEGQNVTLSCEQNLNHDAMYWYRQDPGQGLRLIYYSQIVNDFQKGDIAEGYSVSREKKESFPLTVTSAQKNPTAFYLCASSLVSYSNQPQHFGDGTRLSIL.

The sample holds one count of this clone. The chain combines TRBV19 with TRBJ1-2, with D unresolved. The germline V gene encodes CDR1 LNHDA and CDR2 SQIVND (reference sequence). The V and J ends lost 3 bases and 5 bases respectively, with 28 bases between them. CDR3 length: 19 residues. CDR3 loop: CASSIEPPGIIEVRYGYTF. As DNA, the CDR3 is TGTGCCAGTAGTATCGAGCCCCCCGGAATAATAGAAGTTCGGTATGGCTACACCTTC. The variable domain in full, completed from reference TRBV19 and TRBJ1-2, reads DGGITQSPKYLFRKEGQNVTLSCEQNLNHDAMYWYRQDPGQGLRLIYYSQIVNDFQKGDIAEGYSVSREKKESFPLTVTSAQKNPTAFYLCASSIEPPGIIEVRYGYTFGSGTRLTVV.

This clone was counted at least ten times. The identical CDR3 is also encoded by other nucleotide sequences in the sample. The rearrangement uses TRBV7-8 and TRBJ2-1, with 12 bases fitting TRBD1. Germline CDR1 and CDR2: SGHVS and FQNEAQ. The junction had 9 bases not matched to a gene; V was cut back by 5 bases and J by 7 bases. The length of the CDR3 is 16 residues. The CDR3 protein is CASSRSGQGALNEQFF. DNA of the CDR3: TGTGCCAGCAGCAGATCGGGACAGGGGGCTCTGAATGAGCAGTTCTTC.

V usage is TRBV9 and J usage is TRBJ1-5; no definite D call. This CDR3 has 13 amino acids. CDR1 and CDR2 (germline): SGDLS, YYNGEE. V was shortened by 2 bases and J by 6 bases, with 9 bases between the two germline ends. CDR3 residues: CASSVSPSQPQHF. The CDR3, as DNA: TGTGCCAGCAGCGTCTCCCCAAGTCAGCCCCAGCATTTT. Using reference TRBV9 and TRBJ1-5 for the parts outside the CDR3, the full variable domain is DSGVTQTPKHLITATGQRVTLRCSPRSGDLSVYWYQQSLDQGLQFLIQYYNGEERAKGNILERFSAQQFPDLHSELNLSSLELGDSALYFCASSVSPSQPQHFGDGTRLSIL.

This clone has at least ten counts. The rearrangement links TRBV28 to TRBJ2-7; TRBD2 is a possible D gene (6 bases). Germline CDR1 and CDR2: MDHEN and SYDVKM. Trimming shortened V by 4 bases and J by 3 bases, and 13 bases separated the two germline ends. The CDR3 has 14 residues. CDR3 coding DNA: TGTGCCAGCAGTTCTCGGGAGCTTTTCTACGAGCAGTACTTC. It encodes CASSSRELFYEQYF.

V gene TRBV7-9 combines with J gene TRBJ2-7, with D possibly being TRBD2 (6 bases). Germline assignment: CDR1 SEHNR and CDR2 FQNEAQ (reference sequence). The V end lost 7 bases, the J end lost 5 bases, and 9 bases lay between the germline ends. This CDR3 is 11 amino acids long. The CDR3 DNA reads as TGTGCCAGCACCCCTAGCGACGAGCAGTACTTC. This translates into CASTPSDEQYF.

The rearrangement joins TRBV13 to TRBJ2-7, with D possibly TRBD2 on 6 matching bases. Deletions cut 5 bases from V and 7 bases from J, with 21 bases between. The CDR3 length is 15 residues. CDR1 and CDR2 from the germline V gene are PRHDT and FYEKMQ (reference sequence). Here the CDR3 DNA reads TGTGCCAGCAGCCCTCCCTCGGGGGTGGTAATAGAGCAGTACTTC. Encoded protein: CASSPPSGVVIEQYF.

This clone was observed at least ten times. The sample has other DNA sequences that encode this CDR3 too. The CDR3 sequence is CASSPPTSGSYEQYF. CDR3 DNA: TGCGCCAGCAGCCCACCGACTAGCGGGTCCTACGAGCAGTACTTC. V and J are TRBV5-1 and TRBJ2-7; 10 bases line up with TRBD2. Germline lookup yields CDR1 SGHRS and CDR2 YFSETQ. J was trimmed by 1 base and V by 4 bases; bases with no gene match: 5. The CDR3 runs 15 residues. Full variable domain (rest looked up from reference TRBV5-1 and TRBJ2-7): KAGVTQTPRYLIKTRGQQVTLSCSPISGHRSVSWYQQTPGQGLQFLFEYFSETQRNKGNFPGRFSGRQFSNSRSEMNVSTLELGDSALYLCASSPPTSGSYEQYFGPGTRLTVT.

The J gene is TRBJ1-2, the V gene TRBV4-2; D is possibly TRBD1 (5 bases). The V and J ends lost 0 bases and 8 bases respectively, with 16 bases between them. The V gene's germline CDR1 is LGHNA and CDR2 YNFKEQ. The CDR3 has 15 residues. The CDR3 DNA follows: TGTGCCAGCAGCCAAGATCCTCGCAGAGGGGAAGGCTACACCTTC. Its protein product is CASSQDPRRGEGYTF.